These T cell receptor beta chains were read from a single sample in a study of OX40 agonist ivuxolimab in advanced cancers. Some clones are missing from TCRdb's copy, which holds only in-frame ones; the method was immunoSEQ multiplex PCR. The data show about 69,000 clones, roughly 92% seen once. Material: CD4+ or CD8+ T cells sorted from blood, obtained in a trial of the OX40 agonist ivuxolimab. The receptors shown here come from an adult with an advanced solid tumor such as melanoma, head and neck, liver or kidney cancer. Both conserved end residues are part of each CDR3. The D gene is left open where the match is weak. For some rows the clone size is stated as once, few or many, or as a class when expanded; others skip it.

size,V,J,D,DNA,CDR3
.,TRBV9,TRBJ2-2,.,TGTGCCAGCAGCGTAGATAGCTTCCTCCCCGGGGAGCTGTTTTTT,CASSVDSFLPGELFF
.,TRBV15,TRBJ2-1,.,TGTGCCACCAGCAGAGGTGACCCGACAGTCTACAATGAGCAGTTCTTC,CATSRGDPTVYNEQFF
.,TRBV14,TRBJ2-7,.,TGTGCCAGCAGCCAAGACCAGGGGAATGCCGAGCAGTACTTC,CASSQDQGNAEQYF
once,TRBV7-3,TRBJ2-3,.,TGTGCCAGCAGCTTATCGGCCGGAGGGCTCAGCACAGATACGCAGTATTTT,CASSLSAGGLSTDTQYF
.,TRBV5-1,TRBJ2-2,TRBD1,TGCGCCAGCAGCCCCCTCCCGGGACAGATGGCCACCGGGGAGCTGTTTTTT,CASSPLPGQMATGELFF
.,TRBV6-6,TRBJ2-3,.,TGTGCCAGCAGTTACTCTAGGGTTCCAGTTACGCAGTATTTT,CASSYSRVPVTQYF
.,TRBV5-1,TRBJ2-1,.,TGCGCCAGCAGCTTACAGATGAGCTCCTACAATGAGCAGTTCTTC,CASSLQMSSYNEQFF
.,TRBV5-1,TRBJ1-1,.,TGCGCCACTGGGAGGGAACAGAACACTGAAGCTTTCTTT,CATGREQNTEAFF
.,TRBV5-8,TRBJ2-1,.,TGTGCCAGCAGCTTCTATAGCGGATCCTACAATGAGCAGTTCTTC,CASSFYSGSYNEQFF
.,TRBV19,TRBJ1-3,.,TGTGCCAGTAGTCCCGCCGGGAGTAGCTCTGGAAACACCATATATTTT,CASSPAGSSSGNTIYF
.,TRBV27,TRBJ2-5,.,TGTGCCAGCAGTTTACTAGTCCCGGGGCCCCAAGAGACCCAGTACTTC,CASSLLVPGPQETQYF
.,TRBV19,TRBJ2-5,TRBD2,TGTGCCAGTAGTCCCCGGACTAGCGGGAGTCCGGAGACCCAGTACTTC,CASSPRTSGSPETQYF
.,TRBV27,TRBJ2-1,TRBD2,TGTGCCAGCAGTTTCCTGACTAGCGGGACAAATGAGCAGTTCTTC,CASSFLTSGTNEQFF
few,TRBV6-6,TRBJ2-3,TRBD1,TGTGCCAGCAGTGCCGACAGGGGGCTATCAGATACGCAGTATTTT,CASSADRGLSDTQYF
.,TRBV2,TRBJ1-5,.,TGTGCCAGCAGTGAGAGGGGGGGCAATCAGCCCCAGCATTTT,CASSERGGNQPQHF
.,TRBV7-3,TRBJ2-1,TRBD2,TGTGCCAGCAGCCCGCGAGGCGGGAGTGGGTACAATGAGCAGTTCTTC,CASSPRGGSGYNEQFF
.,TRBV11-3,TRBJ1-1,.,TGTGCCAGCAGCTTAAAGACAGAGAACACTGAAGCTTTCTTT,CASSLKTENTEAFF
.,TRBV28,TRBJ2-1,TRBD2,TGTGCCAGCAGCTACAGCGGGAGGGCCTATGAGCAGTTCTTC,CASSYSGRAYEQFF
.,TRBV7-9,TRBJ2-1,.,TGTGCCAGCAGCCCATCGGACTCGCAGTTCTTC,CASSPSDSQFF
.,TRBV4-1,TRBJ1-1,.,TGCGCCAGCAGCCTCCGGGGAACAGGTGGGTTCACTGAAGCTTTCTTT,CASSLRGTGGFTEAFF
.,TRBV5-8,TRBJ1-4,TRBD1,TGTGCCAGCAGCACCGACAGGGTCCGACATAATGAAAAACTGTTTTTT,CASSTDRVRHNEKLFF
.,TRBV10-3,TRBJ1-1,.,TGTGCCATCAGTGAGTCCACAGGGAAAGCTTTCTTT,CAISESTGKAFF
.,TRBV27,TRBJ1-6,.,TGTGCCAGCAGTTTCGGACCGACGAGCTCCTATAATTCACCCCTCCACTTT,CASSFGPTSSYNSPLHF
.,TRBV30,TRBJ2-7,TRBD1,TGTGCCTGGAGTGGTAGGGACAGGGGAGAGTACTTC,CAWSGRDRGEYF
.,TRBV19,TRBJ1-5,.,TGTGCCAGTACGCAGGGTCGCAATCAGCCCCAGCATTTT,CASTQGRNQPQHF
.,TRBV9,TRBJ2-7,.,TGTGCCAGCAGCGGCGCCATTGGGGGGCCGGGAGAGCAGTACTTC,CASSGAIGGPGEQYF
.,TRBV7-3,TRBJ2-7,TRBD1,TGTGCCAGCAGCTTAGAGGGGACAGGGGCCTACGAGCAGTACTTC,CASSLEGTGAYEQYF
.,TRBV9,TRBJ1-5,.,TGTGCCAGCAGCCCCGGGTCCCTTAATCAGCCCCAGCATTTT,CASSPGSLNQPQHF